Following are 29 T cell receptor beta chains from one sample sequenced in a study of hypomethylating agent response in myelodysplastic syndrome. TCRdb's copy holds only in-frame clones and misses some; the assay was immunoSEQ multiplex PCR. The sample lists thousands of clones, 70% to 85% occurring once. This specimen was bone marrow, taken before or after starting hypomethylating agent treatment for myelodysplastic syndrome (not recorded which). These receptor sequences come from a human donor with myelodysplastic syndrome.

The CDR3 bases are TGTGCCAGCAGTTCGGTGGACTCCTACGAGCAGTACTTC. Protein product: CASSSVDSYEQYF. This sequence joins TRBV27 and TRBJ2-7; D unclear. Between the trimmed V and J ends, which lost 4 bases and 0 bases, there was a span of 7 bases. The CDR3 contains 13 residues. Germline V CDR1 and CDR2: MNHEY, SMNVEV (reference sequence).

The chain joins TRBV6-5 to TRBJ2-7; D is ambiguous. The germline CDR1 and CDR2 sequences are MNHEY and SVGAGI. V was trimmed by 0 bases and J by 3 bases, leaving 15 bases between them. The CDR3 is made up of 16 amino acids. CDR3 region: CASSYSVPRTHYEQYF. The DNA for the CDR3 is TGTGCCAGCAGTTACTCAGTTCCCAGGACCCACTACGAGCAGTACTTC.

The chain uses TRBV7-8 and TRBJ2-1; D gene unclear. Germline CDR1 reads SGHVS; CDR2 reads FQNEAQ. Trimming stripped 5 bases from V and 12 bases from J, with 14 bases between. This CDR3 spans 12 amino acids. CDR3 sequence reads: CASSPPSPTQFF. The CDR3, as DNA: TGTGCCAGCAGCCCCCCCTCGCCAACGCAGTTCTTC.

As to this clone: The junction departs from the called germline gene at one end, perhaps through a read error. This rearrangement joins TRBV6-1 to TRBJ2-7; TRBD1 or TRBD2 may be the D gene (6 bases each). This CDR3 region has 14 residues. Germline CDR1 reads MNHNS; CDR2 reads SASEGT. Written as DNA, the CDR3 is TGTGCCATCAGTGACCCGGGGGCTTCTGCCGAGCAGTACTTC. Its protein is CAISDPGASAEQYF.

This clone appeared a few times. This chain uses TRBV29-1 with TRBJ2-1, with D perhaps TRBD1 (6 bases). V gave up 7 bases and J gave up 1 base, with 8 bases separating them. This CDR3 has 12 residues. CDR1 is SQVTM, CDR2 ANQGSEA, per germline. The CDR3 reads CSAGQSYNEQFF. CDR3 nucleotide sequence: TGCAGCGCTGGACAGTCCTACAATGAGCAGTTCTTC.

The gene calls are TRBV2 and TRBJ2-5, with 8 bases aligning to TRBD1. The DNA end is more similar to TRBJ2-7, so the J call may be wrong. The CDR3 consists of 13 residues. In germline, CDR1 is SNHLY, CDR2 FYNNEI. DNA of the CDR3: TGTGCCAGCAGGGGACAGGCGGCCTACGAGCAGTACTTC. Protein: CASRGQAAYEQYF.

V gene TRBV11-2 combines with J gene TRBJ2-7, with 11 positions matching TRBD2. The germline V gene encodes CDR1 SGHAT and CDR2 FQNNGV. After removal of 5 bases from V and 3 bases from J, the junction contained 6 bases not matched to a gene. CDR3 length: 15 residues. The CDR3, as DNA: TGTGCCAGCAGCGTTGTAGCGGGGGGGATCTACGAGCAGTACTTC. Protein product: CASSVVAGGIYEQYF.

DNA for the CDR3: TGTGCCAGCAGTAAGAACCTAGGCGCTGAAGCTTTCTTT. The encoded protein is CASSKNLGAEAFF. This chain uses TRBV6-5 with TRBJ1-1; D gene unclear. The germline CDR1 and CDR2 sequences are MNHEY and SVGAGI. Trimming removed 5 bases at V and 6 bases at J, with 13 bases between. The CDR3 totals 13 residues.

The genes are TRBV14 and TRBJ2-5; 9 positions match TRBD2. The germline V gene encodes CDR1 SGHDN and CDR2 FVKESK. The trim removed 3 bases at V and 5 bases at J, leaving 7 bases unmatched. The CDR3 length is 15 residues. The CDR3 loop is CASSHGTSLGETQYF. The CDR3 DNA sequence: TGTGCCAGCAGCCATGGGACTAGCCTAGGCGAGACCCAGTACTTC.

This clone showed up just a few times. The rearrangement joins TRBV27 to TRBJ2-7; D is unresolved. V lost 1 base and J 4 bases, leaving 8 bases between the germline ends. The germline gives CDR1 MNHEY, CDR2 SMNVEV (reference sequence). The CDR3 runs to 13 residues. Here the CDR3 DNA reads TGTGCCAGCAGTTTATACAGAAATTACGAGCAGTACTTC. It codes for CASSLYRNYEQYF.

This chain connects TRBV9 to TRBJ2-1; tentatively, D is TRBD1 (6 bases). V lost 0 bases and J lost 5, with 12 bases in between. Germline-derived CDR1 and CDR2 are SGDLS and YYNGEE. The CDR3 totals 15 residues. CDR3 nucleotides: TGTGCCAGCAGCGTAGTTGCAGGGGACAACAATGAGCAGTTCTTC. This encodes CASSVVAGDNNEQFF.

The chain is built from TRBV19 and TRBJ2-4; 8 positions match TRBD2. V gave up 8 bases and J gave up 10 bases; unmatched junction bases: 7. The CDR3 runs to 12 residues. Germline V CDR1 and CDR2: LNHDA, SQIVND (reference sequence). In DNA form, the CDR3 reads TGTGCCAGTTCCCCCGGGGGGGGGATTCAGTACTTC. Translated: CASSPGGGIQYF.

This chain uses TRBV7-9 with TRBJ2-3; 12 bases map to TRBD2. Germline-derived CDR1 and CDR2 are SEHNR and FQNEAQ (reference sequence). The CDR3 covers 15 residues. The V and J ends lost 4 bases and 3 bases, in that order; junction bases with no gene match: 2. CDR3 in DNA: TGTGCCAGCAGCTATCTAGCGGGGGGGACAGATACGCAGTATTTT. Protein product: CASSYLAGGTDTQYF.

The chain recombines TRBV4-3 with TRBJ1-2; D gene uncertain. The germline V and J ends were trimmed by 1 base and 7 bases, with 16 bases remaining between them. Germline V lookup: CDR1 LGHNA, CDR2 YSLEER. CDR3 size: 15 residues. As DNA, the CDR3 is TGCGCCAGCAGCCAAGTAAGGCAACGACCTGGTGGCTACACCTTC. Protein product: CASSQVRQRPGGYTF.

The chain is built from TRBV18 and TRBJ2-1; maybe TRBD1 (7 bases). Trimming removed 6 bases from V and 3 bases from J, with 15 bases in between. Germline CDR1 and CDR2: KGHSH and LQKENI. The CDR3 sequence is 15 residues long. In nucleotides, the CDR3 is TGTGCCAGCTCTCTCGACAGGGAGGACTACAATGAGCAGTTCTTC. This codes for CASSLDREDYNEQFF. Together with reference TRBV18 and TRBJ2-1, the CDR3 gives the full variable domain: NAGVMQNPRHLVRRRGQEARLRCSPMKGHSHVYWYRQLPEEGLKFMVYLQKENIIDESGMPKERFSAEFPKEGPSILRIQQVVRGDSAAYFCASSLDREDYNEQFFGPGTRLTVL.

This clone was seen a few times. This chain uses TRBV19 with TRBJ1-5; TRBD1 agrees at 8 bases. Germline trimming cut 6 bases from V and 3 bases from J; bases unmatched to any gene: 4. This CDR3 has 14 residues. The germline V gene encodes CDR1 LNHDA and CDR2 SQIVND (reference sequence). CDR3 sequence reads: CASSGTGNNQPQHF. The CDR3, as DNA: TGTGCCAGTAGCGGGACAGGAAACAATCAGCCCCAGCATTTT.

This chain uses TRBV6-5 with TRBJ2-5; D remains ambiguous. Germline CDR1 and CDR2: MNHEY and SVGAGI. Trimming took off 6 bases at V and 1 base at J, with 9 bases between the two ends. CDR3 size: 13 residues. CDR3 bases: TGTGCCAGCAGACACGACCCCCAAGAGACCCAGTACTTC. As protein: CASRHDPQETQYF.

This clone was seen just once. The CDR3 sequence is CASSTTGGSYNSPLHF. DNA of the CDR3: TGTGCCAGCAGCACGACAGGGGGCTCCTATAATTCACCCCTCCACTTT. The J gene is TRBJ1-6, the V gene TRBV5-6, with TRBD1 matching over 9 bases. Trimming cost V 4 bases and J 0 bases; bases outside gene matches: 2. Germline V gene data show CDR1 as SGHDT and CDR2 as YYEEEE. CDR3 size: 16 residues. The full variable domain, with the rest looked up from reference TRBV5-6 and TRBJ1-6, is DAGVTQSPTHLIKTRGQQVTLRCSPKSGHDTVSWYQQALGQGPQFIFQYYEEEERQRGNFPDRFSGHQFPNYSSELNVNALLLGDSALYLCASSTTGGSYNSPLHFGNGTRLTVT.

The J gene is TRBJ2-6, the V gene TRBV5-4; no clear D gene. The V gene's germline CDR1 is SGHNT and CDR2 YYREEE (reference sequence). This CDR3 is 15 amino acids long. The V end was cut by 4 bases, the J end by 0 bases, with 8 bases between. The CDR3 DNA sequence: TGTGCCAGCAGCCAGCCTTTCTCTGGGGCCAACGTCCTGACTTTC. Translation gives CASSQPFSGANVLTF.

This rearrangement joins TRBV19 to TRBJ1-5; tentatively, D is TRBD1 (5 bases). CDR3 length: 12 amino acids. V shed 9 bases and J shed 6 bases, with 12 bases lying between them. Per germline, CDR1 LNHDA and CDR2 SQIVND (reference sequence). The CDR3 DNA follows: TGTGCCAGCTTCTATAGGGGTCAGCCCCAGCATTTT. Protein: CASFYRGQPQHF.

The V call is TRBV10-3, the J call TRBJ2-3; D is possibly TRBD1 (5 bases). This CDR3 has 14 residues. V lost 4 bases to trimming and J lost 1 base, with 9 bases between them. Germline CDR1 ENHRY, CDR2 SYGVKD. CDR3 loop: CAISVKTGTDTQYF. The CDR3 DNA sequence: TGTGCCATCAGTGTGAAGACAGGCACAGATACGCAGTATTTT.

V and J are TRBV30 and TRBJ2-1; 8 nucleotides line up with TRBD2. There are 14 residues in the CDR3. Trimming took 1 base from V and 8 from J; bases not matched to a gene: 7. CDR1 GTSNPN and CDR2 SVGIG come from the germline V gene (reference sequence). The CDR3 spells CAWSGGTRDYEQFF. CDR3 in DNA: TGTGCCTGGAGTGGGGGGACTAGAGACTATGAGCAGTTCTTC.

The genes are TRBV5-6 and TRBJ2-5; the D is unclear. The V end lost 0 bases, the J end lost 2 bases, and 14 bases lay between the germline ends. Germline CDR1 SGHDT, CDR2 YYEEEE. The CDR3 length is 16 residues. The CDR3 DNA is TGTGCCAGCAGCTTGGCTCGCACAGAAATACAAGAGACCCAGTACTTC. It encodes CASSLARTEIQETQYF.

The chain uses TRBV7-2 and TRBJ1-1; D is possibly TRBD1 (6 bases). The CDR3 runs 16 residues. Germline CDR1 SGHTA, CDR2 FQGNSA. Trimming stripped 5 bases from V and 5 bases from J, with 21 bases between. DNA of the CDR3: TGTGCCAGCAGCCGGGGGTCCCACAGGGCCGGGACTGAAGCTTTCTTT. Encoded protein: CASSRGSHRAGTEAFF.

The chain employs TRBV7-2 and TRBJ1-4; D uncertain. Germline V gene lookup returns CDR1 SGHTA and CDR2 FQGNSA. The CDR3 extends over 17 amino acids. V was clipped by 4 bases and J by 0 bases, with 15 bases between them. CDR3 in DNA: TGTGCCAGCAGCTCGCAACCGACCCTTTCAACTAATGAAAAACTGTTTTTT. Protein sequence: CASSSQPTLSTNEKLFF.

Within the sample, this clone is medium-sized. The CDR3 DNA is TGCGCCAGCAGCTTGGGCAACTACAATCAGCCCCAGCATTTT. This sequence encodes CASSLGNYNQPQHF. This chain uses TRBV5-1 with TRBJ1-5; D is unclear. Germline assignment: CDR1 SGHRS and CDR2 YFSETQ. Trimming pared 0 bases from V and 3 bases from J, leaving 7 bases between. The CDR3 runs 14 residues.

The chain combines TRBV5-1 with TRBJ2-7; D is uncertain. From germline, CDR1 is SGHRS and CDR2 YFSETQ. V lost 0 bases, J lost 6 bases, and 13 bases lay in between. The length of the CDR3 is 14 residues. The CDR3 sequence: CASSLASRPAEQYF. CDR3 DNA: TGCGCCAGCAGCTTGGCCTCGCGGCCGGCCGAGCAGTACTTC.

The CDR3 loop is CASSYVGGEQYF. CDR3 DNA: TGTGCCAGCAGTTACGTCGGAGGCGAGCAGTACTTC. V usage is TRBV6-4 and J usage is TRBJ2-7; TRBD2 might be the D (5 bases). This CDR3 has 12 amino acids. Germline V CDR1 and CDR2: MRHNA, SNTAGT. V gave up 5 bases and J gave up 6 bases, with 11 bases separating them.

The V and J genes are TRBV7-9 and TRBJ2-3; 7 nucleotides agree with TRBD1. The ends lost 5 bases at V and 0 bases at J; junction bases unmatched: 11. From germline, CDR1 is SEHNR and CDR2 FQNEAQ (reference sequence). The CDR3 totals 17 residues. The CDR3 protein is CASSPNRGATSTDTQYF. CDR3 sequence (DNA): TGTGCCAGCAGCCCGAACAGGGGAGCTACTAGCACAGATACGCAGTATTTT.